A single sample is the source of the 24 T cell receptor beta chains below, sequenced in a study of T cell responses to AZD1222 COVID-19 vaccine. TCRdb's table, derived via immunoSEQ multiplex PCR, lists solely in-frame clones and lacks some. The sample includes over 120,000 clones, 92% seen only once; the top ten take roughly 3.5%. Sample: peripheral blood, taken 28 days after the second AZD1222 dose. The receptors were sampled from an adult who received the AZD1222 COVID-19 vaccine.

The V and J genes are TRBV12-3 or TRBV12-4 and TRBJ1-2, with D possibly being TRBD1 (6 bases). The CDR3 length is 11 residues. The V end was cut by 8 bases, the J end by 8 bases, with 12 bases between. The CDR3 nucleotides read TGTGCCAGCCGGGACAAGGGCGGCTACACCTTC. It yields the protein CASRDKGGYTF.

The rearrangement joins TRBV12-3 or TRBV12-4 to TRBJ2-5, with D unclear. This CDR3 spans 11 amino acids. The V end was cut by 2 bases, the J end by 7 bases, with 5 bases between. In DNA form, the CDR3 reads TGTGCCAGCAGTTTAATGGGGACCCAGTACTTC. It encodes CASSLMGTQYF.

A single count supports this clone. The chain links TRBV9 to TRBJ2-7; 9 bases align to TRBD2. The ends lost 0 bases at V and 3 bases at J; junction bases unmatched: 7. Looked up from germline, CDR1 is SGDLS and CDR2 is YYNGEE. CDR3 length: 16 amino acids. CDR3 DNA sequence: TGTGCCAGCAGCGTAGGCGGGAGGGCCTCAGTCTACGAGCAGTACTTC. Translated: CASSVGGRASVYEQYF. The whole variable domain, remainder taken from reference TRBV9 and TRBJ2-7, is DSGVTQTPKHLITATGQRVTLRCSPRSGDLSVYWYQQSLDQGLQFLIQYYNGEERAKGNILERFSAQQFPDLHSELNLSSLELGDSALYFCASSVGGRASVYEQYFGPGTRLTVT.

This chain joins TRBV3-1 (or the pseudogene TRBV3-2) and TRBJ2-7, with D possibly called TRBD1 or TRBD2 (5 bases each). V lost 4 bases and J 3 bases, leaving 22 bases between the germline ends. Germline V gene sequence: CDR1 LGHDT, CDR2 YNNKEL (reference sequence). The CDR3 runs 17 residues. CDR3 nucleotides: TGTGCCAGCAGCCTACGACCCGGGGACGCATTTGGCTACGAGCAGTACTTC. Amino acid sequence: CASSLRPGDAFGYEQYF.

V usage is TRBV27 and J usage is TRBJ2-7; the D gene could be TRBD1 or TRBD2 (5 bases each). The CDR3 runs 13 residues. CDR1 is MNHEY, CDR2 SMNVEV, per germline (reference sequence). V lost 4 bases and J lost 3, with 10 bases in between. The CDR3 DNA is TGTGCCAGCAGTTCGGGACGGTTCTACGAGCAGTACTTC. It specifies CASSSGRFYEQYF.

CDR3 sequence: CASSLDGNYGYTF. In nucleotides, the CDR3 is TGTGCCAGCAGTCTTGACGGGAACTATGGCTACACCTTC. The chain links TRBV6-5 to TRBJ1-2, with D hard to call. V lost 5 bases and J 2 bases, leaving 9 bases between the germline ends. The CDR3 loop spans 13 amino acids. The germline V gene encodes CDR1 MNHEY and CDR2 SVGAGI.

The V call is TRBV5-4, the J call TRBJ1-1; D is unresolved. V was shortened by 0 bases and J by 3 bases, with 9 bases between the two germline ends. Germline V gene data show CDR1 as SGHNT and CDR2 as YYREEE (reference sequence). The CDR3 length is 14 residues. The CDR3 is CASSLAHVDTEAFF. CDR3 bases: TGTGCCAGCAGCTTGGCCCACGTGGACACTGAAGCTTTCTTT.

This sequence joins TRBV6-2 or TRBV6-3 and TRBJ2-2; D remains ambiguous. V lost 7 bases and J 6 bases, leaving 15 bases between the germline ends. Per germline, CDR1 MNHEY and CDR2 SVGEGT. The CDR3 has 14 residues. This chain's CDR3 is CASTPINRAGELFF. The CDR3 DNA follows: TGTGCCAGCACCCCTATCAACCGAGCCGGGGAGCTGTTTTTT.

In DNA form, the CDR3 reads TGTGCCAGCAGCTTAGGGTCAAGAATAGTGAACACTGAAGCTTTCTTT. This sequence encodes CASSLGSRIVNTEAFF. The rearrangement links TRBV13 to TRBJ1-1; the D is unclear. This CDR3 comprises 16 residues. From germline, CDR1 is PRHDT and CDR2 FYEKMQ (reference sequence). Trimming took 0 bases from V and 0 from J, leaving 11 bases between them.

The chain carries TRBV2 and TRBJ1-3; tentative D call: TRBD1 (6 bases). The length of the CDR3 is 14 residues. The V end lost 7 bases, the J end lost 3 bases, and 13 bases lay between the germline ends. Looked up from germline, CDR1 is SNHLY and CDR2 is FYNNEI. The DNA of the CDR3 is TGTGCCAGCAATCATATAGGGGGTGGAAACACCATATATTTT. Amino acid sequence: CASNHIGGGNTIYF. Full variable domain (missing parts from reference TRBV2 and TRBJ1-3): EPEVTQTPSHQVTQMGQEVILRCVPISNHLYFYWYRQILGQKVEFLVSFYNNEISEKSEIFDDQFSVERPDGSNFTLKIRSTKLEDSAMYFCASNHIGGGNTIYFGEGSWLTVV.

The V call is TRBV28, the J call TRBJ1-6, with D possibly matching TRBD1 (5 bases). Trimming removed 1 base from V and 11 bases from J, with 12 bases in between. Germline CDR1 reads MDHEN; CDR2 reads SYDVKM. This CDR3 has 14 residues. In DNA, the CDR3 is TGTGCCAGCAGTTTATCGGGGCAAACGGCACCCCTCCACTTT. Its translation: CASSLSGQTAPLHF.

The sample holds one count of this clone. This chain uses TRBV28 with TRBJ1-3, with a weak D call TRBD1 (6 bases). Trimming pared 6 bases from V and 1 base from J, leaving 10 bases between. Germline CDR1 MDHEN, CDR2 SYDVKM. The CDR3 totals 14 residues. The CDR3 DNA reads TGTGCCAGCAGACTCACAGGGTCTGGAAACACCATATATTTT. Amino acids: CASRLTGSGNTIYF.

The V and J genes are TRBV27 and TRBJ2-6; 9 nucleotides match TRBD1. There are 16 residues in the CDR3. Per the germline V gene, CDR1 is MNHEY and CDR2 is SMNVEV (reference sequence). Trimming removed 5 bases from V and 0 bases from J; junction bases left unmatched: 2. CDR3 loop: CASSPDRGSGANVLTF. As DNA, the CDR3 is TGTGCCAGCAGTCCGGACAGGGGCTCTGGGGCCAACGTCCTGACTTTC.

V gene TRBV5-1 combines with J gene TRBJ1-3, with D possibly TRBD1 on 5 matching bases. Germline V CDR1 and CDR2: SGHRS, YFSETQ. The CDR3 consists of 16 residues. V gave up 0 bases and J gave up 0 bases, with 10 bases separating them. In DNA form, the CDR3 reads TGCGCCAGCAGCTTGGAGGGGCACGACTCTGGAAACACCATATATTTT. Amino acid sequence: CASSLEGHDSGNTIYF.

The CDR3 DNA follows: TGTGCCAGCAGTGAATGGGGGGCTGGTAGCAATCAGCCCCAGCATTTT. Its translation: CASSEWGAGSNQPQHF. The chain couples TRBV2 to TRBJ1-5, with D possibly TRBD1 on 6 matching bases. Germline CDR1 is SNHLY and CDR2 is FYNNEI. The V end was cut by 2 bases, the J end by 0 bases, with 11 bases between. The CDR3 consists of 16 residues.

The count of this clone is one. The chain combines TRBV4-1 with TRBJ1-1; D gene ambiguous. Per germline, CDR1 MGHRA and CDR2 YSYEKL. The CDR3 loop spans 17 amino acids. The V end lost 4 bases, the J end lost 7 bases, and 25 bases lay between the germline ends. CDR3 loop: CASSLYTTAAQPNEAFF. CDR3 nucleotide sequence: TGCGCCAGCAGCCTATACACTACAGCCGCTCAACCAAATGAAGCTTTCTTT.

The chain is built from TRBV27 and TRBJ2-7; D is possibly TRBD1 (6 bases). The CDR3 consists of 16 residues. CDR1 and CDR2 (germline): MNHEY, SMNVEV (reference sequence). Trimming removed 6 bases at V and 4 bases at J, with 22 bases between. The CDR3 DNA is TGTGCCAGCAGCCCACCAATCCGGGACACACCTTACGAGCAGTACTTC. Protein sequence: CASSPPIRDTPYEQYF.

The rearrangement uses TRBV18 and TRBJ1-2; the match to TRBD1 covers 7 bases. In germline, CDR1 is KGHSH, CDR2 LQKENI. The junction had 1 base not matched to a gene; V was cut back by 3 bases and J by 6 bases. The CDR3 is 12 residues long. CDR3: CASSPTGDGYTF. The CDR3 DNA reads TGTGCCAGCTCACCCACAGGGGATGGCTACACCTTC.

The chain employs TRBV30 and TRBJ1-1; D possibly corresponds to TRBD1 (5 bases). The CDR3 is made up of 13 amino acids. Germline CDR1 is GTSNPN and CDR2 is SVGIG (reference sequence). V was pared by 3 bases and J by 3 bases, with 11 bases between. The CDR3 region has the DNA TGTGCCTGGAGCTACCGGGGGGACACTGAAGCTTTCTTT. Its protein is CAWSYRGDTEAFF.

This chain joins TRBV7-3 and TRBJ2-2; 9 bases are a match to TRBD1. Germline CDR1 and CDR2: SGHTA and FQGTGA. The junction had 5 bases not matched to a gene; V was cut back by 3 bases and J by 6 bases. This CDR3 region has 15 residues. The CDR3 DNA is TGTGCCAGCAGCTTGCGGACAGGGGAGGCCGGGGAGCTGTTTTTT. Translated, it gives CASSLRTGEAGELFF.

The V and J genes are TRBV7-9 and TRBJ1-3, with no clear D. Between the trimmed V and J ends, which lost 2 bases and 4 bases, there was a span of 6 bases. Germline V gives CDR1 SEHNR, CDR2 FQNEAQ (reference sequence). The length of the CDR3 is 13 residues. CDR3 in amino acids: CASSLNGGNTIYF. As DNA, the CDR3 is TGTGCCAGCAGCTTAAACGGCGGAAACACCATATATTTT.

The V and J genes are TRBV9 and TRBJ2-2; possibly TRBD2 for D (6 bases). The germline CDR1 and CDR2 sequences are SGDLS and YYNGEE. Trimming cost V 7 bases and J 0 bases, with 16 bases left between them. The CDR3 is 16 residues long. DNA of the CDR3: TGTGCCAGCTCCGGAGGGACGGTAGCGAACACCGGGGAGCTGTTTTTT. This codes for CASSGGTVANTGELFF.

The genes are TRBV19 and TRBJ2-5; TRBD1 aligns across 8 bases. The CDR3 totals 14 residues. The V segment lost 4 bases and the J segment 4 bases; nucleotides outside the gene matches: 5. Germline CDR1 LNHDA, CDR2 SQIVND (reference sequence). The CDR3 spells CASSRDRKSETQYF. In DNA, the CDR3 is TGTGCCAGTAGTAGGGACAGGAAGTCAGAGACCCAGTACTTC.

The chain employs TRBV3-1 (or the pseudogene TRBV3-2) and TRBJ2-1; 13 bases agree with TRBD2. The CDR3 contains 16 residues. CDR1 and CDR2 (germline): LGHDT, YNNKEL (reference sequence). V was pared by 1 base and J by 5 bases, with 2 bases of the junction left unmatched. The CDR3 nucleotides read TGTGCCAGCAGCCAAGGGACTAGCGGGAGTAACAATGAGCAGTTCTTC. Protein product: CASSQGTSGSNNEQFF.